The rows below give T cell receptor beta chains drawn from one sample of a study of blood T cell repertoires in COVID-19. The table came from immunoSEQ multiplex PCR; TCRdb's copy has only in-frame clones and leaves some out. The table has 60,000 or so clones, approximately 92% seen once. What was sequenced was peripheral blood. The origin of the receptors is a human donor with active COVID-19. The donor label of this sample is uncertain. The CDR3 runs from the conserved cysteine through the conserved F or W. A D gene is named only where the DNA matches it firmly. Rows give clone size only sometimes, using once, few, many, or a class for an expanded clone.

j_gene: TRBJ2-4
abundance: -
v_gene: TRBV6-6
d_gene: TRBD1
CDR3aa: CASSHGQGRNIQYF
CDR3nt: TGTGCCAGCAGCCACGGACAGGGCAGAAACATTCAGTACTTC

j_gene: TRBJ2-7
abundance: -
v_gene: TRBV6-6
d_gene: -
CDR3aa: CASSKPTGYEQYF
CDR3nt: TGTGCCAGCAGTAAGCCGACAGGCTACGAGCAGTACTTC

j_gene: TRBJ2-3
abundance: -
v_gene: TRBV27
d_gene: TRBD1
CDR3aa: CASKGRGREDTQYF
CDR3nt: TGTGCCAGCAAAGGCAGGGGGCGCGAAGATACGCAGTATTTT

j_gene: TRBJ2-7
abundance: -
v_gene: TRBV3-1/TRBV3-2
d_gene: TRBD2
CDR3aa: CASSQGTTRASGFSYEQYF
CDR3nt: TGTGCCAGCAGCCAAGGGACTACGCGGGCTAGCGGGTTTTCCTACGAGCAGTACTTC

j_gene: TRBJ2-1
abundance: -
v_gene: TRBV11-2
d_gene: -
CDR3aa: CASILVEFF
CDR3nt: TGTGCCAGCATACTGGTAGAGTTCTTC

j_gene: TRBJ2-1
abundance: -
v_gene: TRBV6-2/TRBV6-3
d_gene: TRBD1
CDR3aa: CASTPSGQGSDEQFF
CDR3nt: TGTGCCAGCACCCCATCCGGACAGGGGAGCGATGAGCAGTTCTTC

j_gene: TRBJ2-7
abundance: -
v_gene: TRBV28
d_gene: -
CDR3aa: CASSAPGTPTYEQYF
CDR3nt: TGTGCCAGCAGCGCACCCGGGACACCAACCTACGAGCAGTACTTC

j_gene: TRBJ1-1
abundance: -
v_gene: TRBV19
d_gene: TRBD1
CDR3aa: CASSIYRGHMNTEAFF
CDR3nt: TGTGCCAGTAGTATATACAGGGGTCACATGAACACTGAAGCTTTCTTT

j_gene: TRBJ1-1
abundance: -
v_gene: TRBV7-3
d_gene: -
CDR3aa: CASSLTGKQKNTEAFF
CDR3nt: TGTGCCAGCAGCTTAACGGGTAAACAGAAGAACACTGAAGCTTTCTTT

j_gene: TRBJ2-1
abundance: once
v_gene: TRBV5-1
d_gene: TRBD2
CDR3aa: CASRVSSGGPREDEQFF
CDR3nt: TGCGCCAGCAGAGTGAGTAGCGGGGGCCCCCGGGAGGATGAGCAGTTCTTC

j_gene: TRBJ2-5
abundance: -
v_gene: TRBV24-1
d_gene: TRBD1
CDR3aa: CATSGAGRSGTGIETQYF
CDR3nt: TGTGCCACCAGTGGGGCGGGGAGGTCCGGGACAGGGATCGAGACCCAGTACTTC

j_gene: TRBJ2-7
abundance: once
v_gene: TRBV6-4
d_gene: -
CDR3aa: CASSDTIRDNSYEQYF
CDR3nt: TGTGCCAGCAGTGATACCATCCGGGACAACTCCTACGAGCAGTACTTC

j_gene: TRBJ2-1
abundance: -
v_gene: TRBV7-3
d_gene: -
CDR3aa: CASSLAGPSYNEQFF
CDR3nt: TGTGCCAGCAGCTTAGCGGGACCTTCCTACAATGAGCAGTTCTTC

j_gene: TRBJ2-1
abundance: -
v_gene: TRBV19
d_gene: -
CDR3aa: CASSMLLANEQFF
CDR3nt: TGTGCCAGTAGTATGCTTTTGGCCAATGAGCAGTTCTTC

j_gene: TRBJ2-2
abundance: -
v_gene: TRBV6-5
d_gene: TRBD2
CDR3aa: CASQLAGVTGELFF
CDR3nt: TGTGCCAGCCAACTAGCGGGAGTCACCGGGGAGCTGTTTTTT

j_gene: TRBJ1-1
abundance: -
v_gene: TRBV9
d_gene: TRBD1
CDR3aa: CASSPGTGRTNTEAFF
CDR3nt: TGTGCCAGCAGCCCAGGGACAGGGAGGACGAACACTGAAGCTTTCTTT

j_gene: TRBJ2-7
abundance: -
v_gene: TRBV29-1
d_gene: -
CDR3aa: CSAALAGGYEQYF
CDR3nt: TGCAGCGCCGCACTGGCAGGTGGATACGAGCAGTACTTC

j_gene: TRBJ1-1
abundance: -
v_gene: TRBV7-9
d_gene: TRBD1
CDR3aa: CASSLARDSGAFF
CDR3nt: TGTGCCAGCAGCTTAGCGCGGGACAGTGGAGCTTTCTTT

j_gene: TRBJ1-1
abundance: -
v_gene: TRBV4-1
d_gene: -
CDR3aa: CASSYPQGGDTEAFF
CDR3nt: TGCGCCAGCAGCTATCCTCAGGGTGGCGACACTGAAGCTTTCTTT

j_gene: TRBJ2-2
abundance: -
v_gene: TRBV5-4
d_gene: -
CDR3aa: CASSFQTNTGELFF
CDR3nt: TGTGCCAGCAGCTTCCAGACGAACACCGGGGAGCTGTTTTTT

j_gene: TRBJ2-7
abundance: -
v_gene: TRBV6-5
d_gene: TRBD1
CDR3aa: CASSYGRGSSYEQYF
CDR3nt: TGTGCCAGCAGTTACGGCAGGGGGTCCTCCTACGAGCAGTACTTC

j_gene: TRBJ2-3
abundance: -
v_gene: TRBV7-3
d_gene: -
CDR3aa: CATKRQAGLTDTQYF
CDR3nt: TGTGCCACGAAACGTCAAGCGGGTCTCACAGATACGCAGTATTTT

j_gene: TRBJ2-5
abundance: -
v_gene: TRBV18
d_gene: -
CDR3aa: CASSPDFSGGETQYF
CDR3nt: TGTGCCAGCTCACCAGACTTTTCTGGAGGAGAGACCCAGTACTTC

j_gene: TRBJ2-7
abundance: -
v_gene: TRBV25-1
d_gene: TRBD1
CDR3aa: CASSDRDRGHYEQYF
CDR3nt: TGTGCCAGCAGTGACCGAGACAGGGGGCACTACGAGCAGTACTTC

j_gene: TRBJ2-7
abundance: -
v_gene: TRBV29-1
d_gene: TRBD1
CDR3aa: CSVSGTGQGVSYEQYF
CDR3nt: TGCAGCGTTTCGGGGACCGGACAGGGGGTCTCCTACGAGCAGTACTTC

j_gene: TRBJ1-2
abundance: -
v_gene: TRBV18
d_gene: TRBD1
CDR3aa: CASSPPDRRNYGYTF
CDR3nt: TGTGCCAGCTCACCTCCGGACAGGCGGAACTATGGCTACACCTTC

j_gene: TRBJ1-5
abundance: -
v_gene: TRBV5-8
d_gene: -
CDR3aa: CASSLDLQVYNQPQHF
CDR3nt: TGTGCCAGCAGCTTGGACCTACAGGTTTACAATCAGCCCCAGCATTTT

j_gene: TRBJ2-7
abundance: -
v_gene: TRBV7-2
d_gene: TRBD2
CDR3aa: CASSFAGLAGYEQYF
CDR3nt: TGTGCCAGCAGCTTCGCGGGGCTAGCGGGCTACGAGCAGTACTTC

j_gene: TRBJ2-2
abundance: -
v_gene: TRBV4-3
d_gene: -
CDR3aa: CASSQDRTSDTGELFF
CDR3nt: TGCGCCAGCAGCCAAGATCGGACTTCTGACACCGGGGAGCTGTTTTTT

j_gene: TRBJ1-1
abundance: -
v_gene: TRBV4-1
d_gene: -
CDR3aa: CASSQVNFNTEAFF
CDR3nt: TGCGCCAGCAGCCAAGTAAACTTTAACACTGAAGCTTTCTTT

j_gene: TRBJ1-1
abundance: -
v_gene: TRBV12-3/TRBV12-4
d_gene: -
CDR3aa: CASSLLGARTFF
CDR3nt: TGTGCCAGCAGTTTATTGGGGGCGAGGACTTTCTTT

j_gene: TRBJ1-2
abundance: few
v_gene: TRBV5-1
d_gene: -
CDR3aa: CASGEWGGRGVSLDGYTF
CDR3nt: TGCGCCAGCGGAGAGTGGGGCGGCAGGGGTGTAAGTTTGGATGGCTACACCTTC

j_gene: TRBJ2-7
abundance: -
v_gene: TRBV6-1
d_gene: TRBD1
CDR3aa: CASSEHRDRAYEQYF
CDR3nt: TGTGCCAGCAGTGAACACCGGGACAGGGCCTACGAGCAGTACTTC

j_gene: TRBJ1-6
abundance: -
v_gene: TRBV19
d_gene: TRBD1
CDR3aa: CASRTGGNSPLHF
CDR3nt: TGTGCCAGTAGGACAGGGGGAAATTCACCCCTCCACTTT

j_gene: TRBJ1-2
abundance: -
v_gene: TRBV19
d_gene: TRBD1
CDR3aa: CASRSPGQGNGYTF
CDR3nt: TGTGCCAGTAGATCACCGGGACAGGGTAATGGCTACACCTTC

j_gene: TRBJ2-7
abundance: few
v_gene: TRBV7-8
d_gene: -
CDR3aa: CASSSPSYEQYF
CDR3nt: TGTGCCAGCAGCTCTCCCTCCTACGAGCAGTACTTC

j_gene: TRBJ2-7
abundance: -
v_gene: TRBV28
d_gene: TRBD1
CDR3aa: CASRETGTGAREQYF
CDR3nt: TGTGCCAGCAGGGAAACCGGGACAGGGGCCCGCGAGCAGTACTTC

j_gene: TRBJ2-1
abundance: -
v_gene: TRBV3-1/TRBV3-2
d_gene: TRBD1
CDR3aa: CASSQPGQGVEQFF
CDR3nt: TGTGCCAGCAGCCAGCCGGGACAGGGAGTAGAGCAGTTCTTC

j_gene: TRBJ2-5
abundance: -
v_gene: TRBV6-5
d_gene: TRBD1
CDR3aa: CASRKTGKAAETQYF
CDR3nt: TGTGCCAGCAGAAAGACAGGGAAGGCGGCAGAGACCCAGTACTTC

j_gene: TRBJ2-1
abundance: -
v_gene: TRBV29-1
d_gene: -
CDR3aa: CSVEGAAPRSYNEQFF
CDR3nt: TGCAGCGTTGAGGGGGCAGCACCTCGCTCCTACAATGAGCAGTTCTTC

j_gene: TRBJ1-2
abundance: -
v_gene: TRBV7-2
d_gene: TRBD1
CDR3aa: CASSLARTGGEGYTF
CDR3nt: TGTGCCAGCAGCTTAGCGCGGACAGGGGGCGAGGGCTACACCTTC

j_gene: TRBJ2-1
abundance: -
v_gene: TRBV6-5
d_gene: TRBD2
CDR3aa: CASRLAGENEQFF
CDR3nt: TGTGCCAGCAGACTAGCGGGAGAAAATGAGCAGTTCTTC

j_gene: TRBJ2-1
abundance: -
v_gene: TRBV7-3
d_gene: -
CDR3aa: CASSFGQNSYNEQFF
CDR3nt: TGTGCCAGCAGCTTCGGACAGAACTCCTACAATGAGCAGTTCTTC

j_gene: TRBJ2-1
abundance: -
v_gene: TRBV5-8
d_gene: -
CDR3aa: CASSLGVLQGGEQFF
CDR3nt: TGTGCCAGCAGCTTAGGAGTGCTTCAGGGTGGTGAGCAGTTCTTC

j_gene: TRBJ2-1
abundance: -
v_gene: TRBV24-1
d_gene: TRBD2
CDR3aa: CATSDLRGGEQFF
CDR3nt: TGTGCCACCAGTGATTTGCGGGGGGGTGAGCAGTTCTTC

j_gene: TRBJ1-1
abundance: -
v_gene: TRBV12-3/TRBV12-4
d_gene: -
CDR3aa: CASSLTGNTEAFF
CDR3nt: TGTGCCAGCAGTTTGACGGGGAACACTGAAGCTTTCTTT

j_gene: TRBJ2-1
abundance: -
v_gene: TRBV4-1
d_gene: TRBD2
CDR3aa: CASSQGGAGTRGNEQFF
CDR3nt: TGCGCCAGCAGCCAAGGGGGCGCCGGGACTAGAGGGAATGAGCAGTTCTTC

j_gene: TRBJ1-6
abundance: -
v_gene: TRBV6-6
d_gene: -
CDR3aa: CASSPLDSGSPLHF
CDR3nt: TGTGCCAGCAGTCCCCTGGACAGTGGGTCACCCCTCCACTTT

j_gene: TRBJ2-7
abundance: -
v_gene: TRBV6-5
d_gene: TRBD1
CDR3aa: CASSQSGTGPHEQYF
CDR3nt: TGTGCCAGCAGTCAATCCGGGACAGGCCCCCACGAGCAGTACTTC